These T cell receptor beta chains were read from a single sample in a study of Graves' ophthalmopathy and Graves' hyperthyroidism. TCRdb redid the calling of the multiplex PCR reads with MiXCR, one entry per CDR3 protein. Counted here are approximately 460,000 distinct CDR3 sequences, approximately 15% occurring once; the ten biggest clones make up approximately 9.8%. The sample comprised blood. These receptors all come from a woman in her twenties or thirties with Graves' ophthalmopathy. The CDR3 runs from the conserved cysteine through the conserved F or W. Clone size is shown for a subset of rows, as once, few, many or a class of expanded clone.

J	size	V	CDR3
TRBJ2-7	many	TRBV7-2	CASSSYRGQEQYF
TRBJ2-2	.	TRBV4-1	CASSQDMGRGRELFF
TRBJ1-2	many	TRBV12-3/TRBV12-4	CASSLASDYGYTF
TRBJ1-1	.	TRBV3-1	CASSQFQKVTEAFF
TRBJ2-3	.	TRBV10-3	CAIKGASPDTQYF
TRBJ1-1	many	TRBV28	CASSLSQRPPNTEAFF
TRBJ2-7	many	TRBV12-3/TRBV12-4	CASSLGDFGDEQYF
TRBJ2-5	many	TRBV12-3/TRBV12-4	CASTIYRDGRETQYF
TRBJ1-2	many	TRBV2	CAGNGDSFNYGYTF
TRBJ2-7	many	TRBV30	CAWSETGEHEQYF
TRBJ2-3	many	TRBV12-3/TRBV12-4	CASSLGRRQDTQYF
TRBJ1-5	many	TRBV2	CASSVGGEYQPQHF
TRBJ2-7	many	TRBV6-1	CASSDAGGPYEQYF
TRBJ2-5	.	TRBV29-1	CSVEDMTGYQETQYF
TRBJ2-3	.	TRBV4-1	CASSVSELAGRDTQYF
TRBJ2-2	few	TRBV3-1	CASSQAGGRNWGTGELFF
TRBJ2-7	many	TRBV14	CASTKAIFTDYEQYF
TRBJ1-5	many	TRBV15	CATSRDFGGIQPQHF
TRBJ1-5	.	TRBV18	CASSPPSNQPQHF
TRBJ2-2	many	TRBV20-1	CSAGTGRTGELFF
TRBJ1-2	many	TRBV6-5	CASSNQQGRGYTF
TRBJ1-5	many	TRBV28	CASSAGQGWQPQHF
TRBJ2-7	many	TRBV28	CASSFTRDSSNYEQYF
TRBJ2-2	.	TRBV20-1	CSAREGGFDSGELFF
TRBJ1-3	.	TRBV18	CASSSPVSHSGNTIYF
TRBJ1-1	many	TRBV10-3	CAISPAQGHTEAFF
TRBJ2-5	many	TRBV5-6	CASSRTSGGPPRETQYF
TRBJ1-2	many	TRBV12-3/TRBV12-4	CASSWTGAGYTF
TRBJ2-5	many	TRBV18	CASSPVVAETQYF
TRBJ1-6	many	TRBV7-9	CASSPLTGRGNSPLHF
TRBJ1-1	few	TRBV24-1	CATSDLQGVTEAFF
TRBJ2-7	many	TRBV13	CASSLGLASSYEQYF
TRBJ2-2	.	TRBV6-1	CASSEWGLAGTNTGELFF
TRBJ2-7	.	TRBV18	CASSPPGRDGYEQYF
TRBJ2-7	many	TRBV2	CASSPYSAYEQYF
TRBJ2-5	few	TRBV11-2	CASRGMGYQETQYF
TRBJ2-7	many	TRBV5-1	CASSPREAREQYF
TRBJ2-2	many	TRBV9	CASSTGQGVHTGELFF
TRBJ2-7	many	TRBV5-1	CASSLQGGTYEQYF
TRBJ2-7	.	TRBV7-2	CASSLDMGPYEQYF